A single sample is the source of the 29 T cell receptor beta chains below, sequenced in a study of T cells after yellow fever vaccination. TCRdb ran MiXCR on the 5' RACE reads and lists one entry per CDR3 protein. The data contain about 320,000 distinct CDR3 sequences, approximately 4.5% of them seen just once; the ten biggest clones take up approximately 19%. This sample comprised PBMCs, obtained 15 days after the yellow fever booster vaccination. These receptors all come from a man aged 18 to 35 who received the YFV17D yellow fever vaccine.

This clonotype was detected only a few times. This rearrangement joins TRBV4-1 to TRBJ2-6, with a possible D match to TRBD1 (6 bases). The ends were cut back, 0 bases at V and 4 bases at J, with 13 bases in the middle. The CDR3 is 17 residues long. Germline assignment: CDR1 MGHRA and CDR2 YSYEKL. For the CDR3, the DNA is TGCGCCAGCAGCCAAGATGGGGCAGGGGCCGGGGCCAACGTCCTGACTTTC. It translates to CASSQDGAGAGANVLTF.

This clonotype was seen ten or more times. V usage is TRBV20-1 and J usage is TRBJ1-1; D is unresolved. The CDR3 is made up of 14 amino acids. V lost 0 bases and J 1 base, leaving 9 bases between the germline ends. Germline CDR1 DFQATT, CDR2 SNEGSKA (reference sequence). The CDR3, as DNA: TGCAGTGCTAGAGATCCGAGGGAGAACACTGAAGCTTTCTTT. Translation gives CSARDPRENTEAFF.

In this sample, this clonotype turned up a few times. The chain has TRBV4-3 and TRBJ1-2; TRBD1 might be the D (5 bases). This CDR3 has 15 residues. Germline V gene sequence: CDR1 LGHNA, CDR2 YSLEER. V lost 0 bases and J 10 bases, leaving 18 bases between the germline ends. CDR3 DNA sequence: TGCGCCAGCAGCCAAGATAATGGGGCGTGGGGTGACTACACCTTC. Translating gives CASSQDNGAWGDYTF.

The V gene is TRBV24-1, the J gene TRBJ2-4; D could derive from TRBD1 or TRBD2 (5 bases each). This CDR3 spans 14 amino acids. V lost 4 bases to trimming and J lost 8 bases, with 14 bases between them. The germline CDR1 and CDR2 sequences are KGHDR and SFDVKD. As DNA, the CDR3 is TGTGCCACCAGTGACCCCGGGACGGAAGACATTCAGTACTTC. It is translated as CATSDPGTEDIQYF.

V is TRBV6-5 and J is TRBJ2-3; D is undetermined. V lost 2 bases, J lost 0 bases, and 18 bases lay in between. The CDR3 sequence is 18 residues long. CDR1 is MNHEY, CDR2 SVGAGI, per germline. The CDR3 region is CASSYGWPRLPSTDTQYF. CDR3 nucleotides: TGTGCCAGCAGTTACGGTTGGCCGAGGTTACCCAGCACAGATACGCAGTATTTT.

V gene TRBV5-1 combines with J gene TRBJ2-7, with unresolved D. Germline V gene lookup returns CDR1 SGHRS and CDR2 YFSETQ. The CDR3 has 14 amino acids. Trimming took off 0 bases at V and 7 bases at J, with 14 bases between the two ends. The CDR3 sequence: CASSLDSPRLEQYF. The CDR3 nucleotides are TGCGCCAGCAGCTTGGACAGCCCTCGATTAGAGCAGTACTTC.

Only a few counts were recorded for this clonotype. This chain connects TRBV19 to TRBJ2-2; 11 bases fit TRBD1. The CDR3 loop spans 14 amino acids. Unmatched junction bases numbered 6, after V lost 9 bases and J lost 6 bases. Looked up from germline, CDR1 is LNHDA and CDR2 is SQIVND (reference sequence). CDR3 bases: TGTGCCAGAGGACCGGGACAGGGGGCCGGGGAGCTGTTTTTT. Protein sequence: CARGPGQGAGELFF.

This clonotype was counted ten times or more. The chain recombines TRBV9 with TRBJ1-1; 8 bases match TRBD1. In germline, CDR1 is SGDLS, CDR2 YYNGEE. The CDR3 length is 14 residues. After removal of 5 bases from V and 4 bases from J, the junction contained 7 bases not matched to a gene. This CDR3 reads CASSVGQGATEAFF. The CDR3 DNA is TGTGCCAGCAGTGTTGGACAGGGCGCCACTGAAGCTTTCTTT.

This clonotype has ten or more counts. This chain joins TRBV5-1 and TRBJ1-1; 11 bases align to TRBD1. This CDR3 region has 14 residues. Germline V lookup: CDR1 SGHRS, CDR2 YFSETQ. V was clipped by 0 bases and J by 7 bases; unmatched bases: 2. The CDR3 is CASSLADRGREAFF. For the CDR3, the DNA is TGCGCCAGCAGCTTGGCGGACAGGGGGCGTGAAGCTTTCTTT.

This clonotype was detected only a few times. The chain uses TRBV7-2 and TRBJ2-3, with no clear D. The ends were cut back, 2 bases at V and 13 bases at J, with 13 bases in the middle. Germline values: CDR1 SGHTA, CDR2 FQGNSA. The CDR3 consists of 12 residues. Written as DNA, the CDR3 is TGTGCCAGCAGCTTACAACAGACATCAGAGTATTTT. Translating gives CASSLQQTSEYF.

The chain recombines TRBV12-3 or TRBV12-4 with TRBJ2-3; 9 bases match TRBD1. This CDR3 is 16 amino acids long. Losses at the gene ends were 3 bases for V and 2 bases for J; bases not matched to a gene: 6. CDR3 sequence (DNA): TGTGCCAGCAGTTTTACCGGGACAGGGCACACAGATACGCAGTATTTT. Translation gives CASSFTGTGHTDTQYF.

This clonotype has more than one count but fewer than ten. This chain links TRBV7-2 with TRBJ2-7; tentatively, D is TRBD1 (6 bases). The V gene's germline CDR1 is SGHTA and CDR2 FQGNSA. V was shortened by 5 bases and J by 0 bases, with 14 bases between the two germline ends. The CDR3 spans 15 residues. The CDR3 DNA sequence: TGTGCCAGCAGCCAGGACAGACTCTTCTCCTACGAGCAGTACTTC. Protein: CASSQDRLFSYEQYF.

A few counts support this clonotype. The chain uses TRBV6-1 and TRBJ1-1, with a possible D match to TRBD1 (5 bases). From germline, CDR1 is MNHNS and CDR2 SASEGT. CDR3 size: 15 residues. With 2 bases removed from V and 1 base from J, the gap between germline ends came to 11 bases. CDR3 loop: CASSEYGHTNTEAFF. The CDR3 DNA follows: TGTGCCAGCAGTGAATATGGACACACGAACACTGAAGCTTTCTTT.

The table lists this clonotype with many counts. The V gene is TRBV4-3, the J gene TRBJ1-1; weak D call: TRBD1 (6 bases). V was trimmed by 0 bases and J by 4 bases, leaving 21 bases between them. The CDR3 contains 18 residues. Germline CDR1 reads LGHNA; CDR2 reads YSLEER. CDR3 residues: CASSQDIVRTGLGTEAFF. The CDR3 region has the DNA TGCGCCAGCAGCCAAGATATTGTTAGAACAGGGCTGGGCACTGAAGCTTTCTTT.

In DNA form, the CDR3 reads TGTGCCAGCTCACCACAGGGATATGATGGCTACACCTTC. It yields the protein CASSPQGYDGYTF. The V gene is TRBV18, the J gene TRBJ1-2; D uncertain. The ends were cut back, 1 base at V and 6 bases at J, with 9 bases in the middle. This CDR3 has 13 amino acids. From germline, CDR1 is KGHSH and CDR2 LQKENI.

The CDR3 region has the DNA TGTGCCAGCAGGTCCGGGACAGGACCCTACGAGCAGTACTTC. Translating it yields CASRSGTGPYEQYF. This chain uses TRBV12-3 or TRBV12-4 with TRBJ2-7, with TRBD1 matching over 8 bases. The CDR3 sequence is 14 residues long. With V trimmed by 6 bases and J by 2 bases, 6 bases remained unmatched.

There are a few counts of this clonotype. This sequence joins TRBV5-1 and TRBJ2-5; the D gene could be TRBD1 or TRBD2 (5 bases each). Germline V CDR1 and CDR2: SGHRS, YFSETQ. Trimming shortened V by 1 base and J by 5 bases, and 12 bases separated the two germline ends. CDR3 length: 14 amino acids. CDR3 nucleotide sequence: TGCGCCAGCAGCTTGTCTCCGGGGCTTGAGACCCAGTACTTC. It translates to CASSLSPGLETQYF.

This clonotype was detected ten times or more. The V gene is TRBV18, the J gene TRBJ2-3; D gene uncertain. The length of the CDR3 is 11 residues. The ends were cut back, 4 bases at V and 5 bases at J, with 4 bases in the middle. Looked up from germline, CDR1 is KGHSH and CDR2 is LQKENI. CDR3 bases: TGTGCCAGCTCACAGGAAGATACGCAGTATTTT. Translated, it gives CASSQEDTQYF. Together with reference TRBV18 and TRBJ2-3, the CDR3 gives the full variable domain: NAGVMQNPRHLVRRRGQEARLRCSPMKGHSHVYWYRQLPEEGLKFMVYLQKENIIDESGMPKERFSAEFPKEGPSILRIQQVVRGDSAAYFCASSQEDTQYFGPGTRLTVL.

This clonotype was observed at least ten times. The V and J genes are TRBV4-1 and TRBJ1-6; D call uncertain. Trimming took 1 base from V and 7 from J, leaving 5 bases between them. The CDR3 is made up of 13 amino acids. Per germline, CDR1 MGHRA and CDR2 YSYEKL. The CDR3 DNA is TGCGCCAGCAGCCAAGTTCTAAATTCACCCCTCCACTTT. Protein product: CASSQVLNSPLHF.

The chain couples TRBV5-1 to TRBJ2-1; TRBD2 matches 15 bases. From germline, CDR1 is SGHRS and CDR2 YFSETQ. J gave up 0 bases and V 3 bases, and 7 bases lay outside the gene matches. The CDR3 consists of 19 residues. Here the CDR3 DNA reads TGCGCCAGCAGCTCGGGGACTAGCGGGGGGCTTTCCTCCTACAATGAGCAGTTCTTC. This translates into CASSSGTSGGLSSYNEQFF. The whole variable domain, filled in from reference TRBV5-1 and TRBJ2-1, reads KAGVTQTPRYLIKTRGQQVTLSCSPISGHRSVSWYQQTPGQGLQFLFEYFSETQRNKGNFPGRFSGRQFSNSRSEMNVSTLELGDSALYLCASSSGTSGGLSSYNEQFFGPGTRLTVL.

This clonotype was detected ten times or more. The chain couples TRBV28 to TRBJ2-5; 9 nucleotides agree with TRBD2. This CDR3 spans 14 amino acids. From germline, CDR1 is MDHEN and CDR2 SYDVKM. V lost 3 bases and J lost 4; bases outside the gene matches: 3. CDR3 coding DNA: TGTGCCAGCAGTTTCGCGGGGGGGCCAGAGACCCAGTACTTC. Residues: CASSFAGGPETQYF. Using reference TRBV28 and TRBJ2-5 for the parts outside the CDR3, the full variable domain is DVKVTQSSRYLVKRTGEKVFLECVQDMDHENMFWYRQDPGLGLRLIYFSYDVKMKEKGDIPEGYSVSREKKERFSLILESASTNQTSMYLCASSFAGGPETQYFGPGTRLLVL.

In its sample, this clonotype was seen a few times. This rearrangement joins TRBV5-1 to TRBJ2-7; no reliable D call. Trimming removed 0 bases from V and 5 bases from J, with 12 bases in between. This CDR3 is 14 amino acids long. Germline CDR1 reads SGHRS; CDR2 reads YFSETQ. CDR3 sequence reads: CASSLDSLVDEQYF. Written as DNA, the CDR3 is TGCGCCAGCAGCTTGGACAGCCTCGTCGACGAGCAGTACTTC.

The chain uses TRBV30 and TRBJ2-1; D uncertain. CDR1 is GTSNPN and CDR2 is SVGIG in the germline V gene (reference sequence). Trimming cost V 0 bases and J 8 bases, with 8 bases left between them. The CDR3 length is 12 residues. CDR3 in amino acids: CAWSVYGYEQFF. The CDR3 DNA sequence: TGTGCCTGGAGTGTATACGGCTATGAGCAGTTCTTC.

This clonotype has more than one count but fewer than ten. The chain combines TRBV20-1 with TRBJ2-4, with D perhaps matching TRBD2 (7 bases). Trimming removed 3 bases at V and 1 base at J, with 16 bases between. There are 16 residues in the CDR3. Germline values: CDR1 DFQATT, CDR2 SNEGSKA (reference sequence). CDR3 DNA sequence: TGCAGTGCTAGGCCAGGAGGGGGGGCGGCCAAAAACATTCAGTACTTC. Protein product: CSARPGGGAAKNIQYF.

This clonotype was counted only a few times. V and J are TRBV7-9 and TRBJ2-7; 8 nucleotides line up with TRBD1. The CDR3 length is 15 residues. Germline CDR1 SEHNR, CDR2 FQNEAQ (reference sequence). V was clipped by 4 bases and J by 1 base; unmatched bases: 6. This chain's CDR3 is CASSWGDRRSYEQYV. The CDR3 DNA follows: TGTGCCAGCAGCTGGGGGGACAGGCGGTCCTACGAGCAGTACGTC.

This clonotype was observed a few times. The chain joins TRBV7-2 to TRBJ2-7; no reliable D call. The ends were cut back, 7 bases at V and 5 bases at J, with 15 bases in the middle. Per the germline V gene, CDR1 is SGHTA and CDR2 is FQGNSA. This CDR3 spans 13 amino acids. DNA of the CDR3: TGTGCCAGCAACCAGATAAAGGCAGACGAGCAGTACTTC. It encodes CASNQIKADEQYF.

This clonotype was recorded at least ten times. The J gene is TRBJ2-2, the V gene TRBV2; D unresolved. V lost 4 bases and J lost 6, with 0 bases in between. The CDR3 is 10 residues long. The germline CDR1 and CDR2 sequences are SNHLY and FYNNEI. The CDR3 nucleotides are TGTGCCAGCAGTGCCGGGGAGCTGTTTTTT. As protein: CASSAGELFF.

Many counts were recorded for this clonotype. The gene calls are TRBV5-4 and TRBJ2-1, with TRBD1 identical over 7 bases. The length of the CDR3 is 13 residues. Germline V gene data show CDR1 as SGHNT and CDR2 as YYREEE (reference sequence). V lost 4 bases and J lost 8; bases outside the gene matches: 6. The CDR3 loop reads CASSPGTAYEQFF. The CDR3 DNA is TGTGCCAGCAGCCCCGGGACAGCATATGAGCAGTTCTTC.

There are a few counts of this clonotype. This sequence joins TRBV7-9 and TRBJ2-7, with D unclear. The CDR3 loop spans 13 amino acids. Germline CDR1 and CDR2: SEHNR and FQNEAQ (reference sequence). Trimming shortened V by 2 bases and J by 6 bases, and 11 bases separated the two germline ends. CDR3 sequence reads: CASSLQLLGEQYV. The CDR3 DNA reads TGTGCCAGCAGCTTACAATTATTGGGCGAGCAGTACGTC.